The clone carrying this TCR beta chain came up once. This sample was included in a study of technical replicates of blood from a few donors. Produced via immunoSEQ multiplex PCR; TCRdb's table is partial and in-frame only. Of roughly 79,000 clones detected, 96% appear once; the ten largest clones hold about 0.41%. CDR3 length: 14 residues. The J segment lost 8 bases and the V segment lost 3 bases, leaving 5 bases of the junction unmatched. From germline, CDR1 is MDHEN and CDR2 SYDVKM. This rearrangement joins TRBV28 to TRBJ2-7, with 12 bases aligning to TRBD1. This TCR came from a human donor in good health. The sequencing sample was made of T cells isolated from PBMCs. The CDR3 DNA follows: TGTGCCAGCAGTTTCCCGGGACAGGGGGCAAAGCAGTACTTC. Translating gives CASSFPGQGAKQYF.